This TCR beta chain was retrieved from a study of blood T cell repertoires in COVID-19. Turning to the study itself: The origin of the acute and convalescent COVID-19 samples was the United States, Italy and Spain.

The CDR3 has 17 amino acids. Trimming removed 2 bases from V and 4 bases from J; junction bases left unmatched: 7. Germline loops: CDR1 KGHSH, CDR2 LQKENI. The repertoire was sequenced with immunoSEQ multiplex PCR; TCRdb's copy has only in-frame clones and lacks some. This table has roughly 100,000 clones, 80% to 90% appearing once. The sequenced material came from peripheral blood. The TCR sequence derives from a human donor in a cohort sampled during active COVID-19. The V call is TRBV18, the J call TRBJ2-2, with TRBD2 matching 10 bases. The CDR3: CASSPSLAGGTTGELFF. CDR3 DNA sequence: TGTGCCAGCTCACCATCCTTAGCGGGAGGTACCACCGGGGAGCTGTTTTTT. Supplemented by reference TRBV18 and TRBJ2-2, the full variable domain reads NAGVMQNPRHLVRRRGQEARLRCSPMKGHSHVYWYRQLPEEGLKFMVYLQKENIIDESGMPKERFSAEFPKEGPSILRIQQVVRGDSAAYFCASSPSLAGGTTGELFFGEGSRLTVL.